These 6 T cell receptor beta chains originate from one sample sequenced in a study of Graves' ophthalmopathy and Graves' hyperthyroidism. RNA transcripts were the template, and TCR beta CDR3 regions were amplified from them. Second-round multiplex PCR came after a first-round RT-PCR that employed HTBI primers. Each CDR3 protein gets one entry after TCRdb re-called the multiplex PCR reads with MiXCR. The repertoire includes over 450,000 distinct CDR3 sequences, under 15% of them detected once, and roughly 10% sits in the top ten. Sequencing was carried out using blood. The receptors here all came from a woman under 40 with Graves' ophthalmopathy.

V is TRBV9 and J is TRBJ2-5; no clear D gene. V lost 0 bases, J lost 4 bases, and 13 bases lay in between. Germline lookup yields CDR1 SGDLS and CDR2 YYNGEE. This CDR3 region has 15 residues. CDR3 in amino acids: CASSVEVRPLETQYF. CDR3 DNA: TGTGCCAGCAGCGTAGAGGTTCGCCCCCTAGAGACCCAGTACTTC.

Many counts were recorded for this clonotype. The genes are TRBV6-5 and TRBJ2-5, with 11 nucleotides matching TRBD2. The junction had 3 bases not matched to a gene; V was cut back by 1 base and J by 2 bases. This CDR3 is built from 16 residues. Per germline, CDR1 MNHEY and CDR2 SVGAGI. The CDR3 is CASSYFGTSGQETQYF. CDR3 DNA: TGTGCCAGCAGTTACTTCGGGACTAGCGGACAAGAGACCCAGTACTTC.

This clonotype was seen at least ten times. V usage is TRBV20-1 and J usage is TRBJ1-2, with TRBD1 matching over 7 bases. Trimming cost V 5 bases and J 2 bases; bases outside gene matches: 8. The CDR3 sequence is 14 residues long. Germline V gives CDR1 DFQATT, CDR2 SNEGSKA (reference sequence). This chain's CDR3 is CSAPAGGRNYGYTF. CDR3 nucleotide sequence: TGCAGTGCTCCCGCAGGGGGGCGAAACTATGGCTACACCTTC.

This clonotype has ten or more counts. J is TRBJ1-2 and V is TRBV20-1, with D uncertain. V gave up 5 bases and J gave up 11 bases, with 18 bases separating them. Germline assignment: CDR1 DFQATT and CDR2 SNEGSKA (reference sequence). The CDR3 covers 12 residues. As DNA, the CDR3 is TGCAGTGCTTCGGCGACCTTCTCGCGATACACCTTC. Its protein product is CSASATFSRYTF.

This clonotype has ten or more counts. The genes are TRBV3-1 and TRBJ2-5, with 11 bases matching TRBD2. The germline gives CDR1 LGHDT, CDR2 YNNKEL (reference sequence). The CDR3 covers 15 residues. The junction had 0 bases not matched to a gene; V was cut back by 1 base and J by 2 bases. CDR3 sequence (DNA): TGTGCCAGCAGCCAAGCTAGCGGGGGGCAAGAGACCCAGTACTTC. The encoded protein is CASSQASGGQETQYF.

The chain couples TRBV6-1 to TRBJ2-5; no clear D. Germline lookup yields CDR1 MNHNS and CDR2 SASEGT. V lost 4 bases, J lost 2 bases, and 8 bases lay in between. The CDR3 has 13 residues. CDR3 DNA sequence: TGTGCCAGCAGTGGTCGACATCAAGAGACCCAGTACTTC. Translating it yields CASSGRHQETQYF.